Listed below are T cell receptor beta chains from one sample, sequenced in a study of blood T cell repertoires in COVID-19. Sequenced by immunoSEQ multiplex PCR; TCRdb stores in-frame clones only, minus some. Here the sample spans roughly 170,000 clones, roughly nine tenths being singletons. The sequenced sample was peripheral blood. All receptors come from a man in his 70s with active or convalescent COVID-19. Both conserved end residues are part of each CDR3. D genes are given only for firm matches. Size is stated for part of the rows, as once, few or many counts, or as a class when the clone is expanded.

abundance	v_gene	d_gene	j_gene	CDR3aa	CDR3nt
once	TRBV5-4	TRBD2	TRBJ2-3	CASSLQRGGIVDTQYF	TGTGCCAGCAGCCTCCAGCGGGGGGGCATTGTAGATACGCAGTATTTT
-	TRBV5-1	TRBD1	TRBJ1-2	CASSAEGAYGYTF	TGCGCCAGCAGCGCAGAGGGGGCTTATGGCTACACCTTC
-	TRBV19	-	TRBJ2-3	CASSLGLGPDTQYF	TGTGCCAGTAGTCTAGGCCTCGGTCCAGATACGCAGTATTTT
-	TRBV7-9	TRBD1	TRBJ1-1	CASSPVGQGARTEAFF	TGTGCCAGCAGCCCGGTAGGACAGGGGGCGCGAACTGAAGCTTTCTTT
-	TRBV5-1	TRBD1	TRBJ1-2	CASSFQGAGVGYTF	TGCGCCAGCAGCTTTCAGGGGGCGGGAGTTGGCTACACCTTC
few	TRBV5-4	TRBD1	TRBJ2-2	CASSLGGTGDTGELFF	TGTGCCAGCAGCTTAGGTGGGACAGGGGATACCGGGGAGCTGTTTTTT
-	TRBV5-4	TRBD2	TRBJ2-7	CASSLGTSGAFYEQYF	TGTGCCAGCAGCTTGGGGACTAGCGGGGCCTTTTACGAGCAGTACTTC
-	TRBV11-3	-	TRBJ2-3	CASSLEGGARASRDTQYF	TGTGCCAGCAGCTTAGAAGGCGGGGCGCGGGCCTCGAGAGATACGCAGTATTTT
few	TRBV6-5	-	TRBJ1-2	CASSYSRTATYGYTF	TGTGCCAGCAGTTACTCCAGGACAGCAACCTATGGCTACACCTTC
once	TRBV6-5	-	TRBJ2-5	CASTLDRSQETQYF	TGTGCCAGCACTCTCGACAGGTCCCAAGAGACCCAGTACTTC
-	TRBV19	-	TRBJ1-5	CASSAIGKTGSNQPQHF	TGTGCCAGTAGCGCCATCGGAAAGACAGGAAGTAATCAGCCCCAGCATTTT
-	TRBV5-4	TRBD2	TRBJ2-3	CASSPQLAGNTDTQYF	TGTGCCAGCAGCCCCCAACTAGCGGGGAACACAGATACGCAGTATTTT
-	TRBV14	-	TRBJ2-5	CASSQDRWGVETQYF	TGTGCCAGCAGCCAAGATCGCTGGGGGGTAGAGACCCAGTACTTC
-	TRBV7-2	-	TRBJ1-2	CASSPPTGPYGYTF	TGTGCCAGCAGCCCCCCAACAGGCCCCTATGGCTACACCTTC
-	TRBV29-1	TRBD1	TRBJ1-2	CSVVKQGAIGGYTF	TGCAGCGTTGTAAAACAGGGGGCTATCGGTGGCTACACCTTC
-	TRBV20-1	TRBD1	TRBJ2-1	CSASDRGVEQFF	TGCAGTGCTAGTGACAGGGGAGTTGAGCAGTTCTTC
-	TRBV23-1	TRBD1	TRBJ1-2	CASISGTGVFNYGYTF	TGCGCCAGCATCTCCGGGACAGGGGTATTTAACTATGGCTACACCTTC
once	TRBV29-1	TRBD2	TRBJ2-5	CSVGLAGETQYF	TGCAGCGTCGGACTAGCGGGGGAGACCCAGTACTTC
-	TRBV9	-	TRBJ2-3	CASSTRDWITDTQYF	TGTGCCAGCAGCACCAGGGACTGGATCACAGATACGCAGTATTTT
-	TRBV12-3/TRBV12-4	-	TRBJ1-1	CASRQGYTEAFF	TGTGCCAGCAGACAGGGATACACTGAAGCTTTCTTT
-	TRBV7-2	-	TRBJ1-3	CASSPGLPSSGNTIYF	TGTGCCAGCAGCCCGGGACTCCCGAGCTCTGGAAACACCATATATTTT
-	TRBV18	TRBD1	TRBJ1-2	CASSSDRKSYTF	TGTGCCAGCTCATCGGACAGGAAAAGTTACACCTTC
-	TRBV6-6	-	TRBJ1-2	CASSRSQSSYGYTF	TGTGCCAGCAGTCGATCCCAAAGCTCCTATGGCTACACCTTC
once	TRBV7-2	-	TRBJ2-1	CASSFQQGNEQFF	TGTGCCAGCAGCTTTCAACAGGGCAATGAGCAGTTCTTC
once	TRBV3-1/TRBV3-2	-	TRBJ2-3	CASSFTGKTDTQYF	TGTGCCAGCAGCTTCACAGGGAAGACAGATACGCAGTATTTT
-	TRBV30	-	TRBJ1-4	CAWSPGAYKLFF	TGTGCCTGGAGTCCAGGGGCTTATAAACTGTTTTTT
few	TRBV4-1	-	TRBJ2-7	CASSQVVGDEQYF	TGCGCCAGCAGCCAAGTCGTCGGGGACGAGCAGTACTTC
-	TRBV10-3	TRBD2	TRBJ2-5	CASRLADSQETQYF	TGTGCCAGCCGACTAGCGGATTCCCAAGAGACCCAGTACTTC
-	TRBV19	-	TRBJ1-5	CASSIAVPRSNQPQHF	TGTGCCAGTAGTATTGCGGTCCCCCGCAGCAATCAGCCCCAGCATTTT
-	TRBV19	TRBD1	TRBJ1-4	CASSGKTGGDEKLFF	TGTGCCAGTAGTGGGAAGACAGGGGGAGATGAAAAACTGTTTTTT
-	TRBV18	-	TRBJ1-1	CASSSTTGNTEAFF	TGTGCCAGCTCATCGACGACAGGGAACACTGAAGCTTTCTTT
once	TRBV7-2	-	TRBJ1-3	CASSSYRTDPGNTIYF	TGTGCCAGCAGCTCGTACCGGACAGACCCTGGAAACACCATATATTTT
-	TRBV19	TRBD1	TRBJ1-1	CASKRRTGTGKNTEAFF	TGTGCCAGTAAACGGAGGACCGGGACAGGAAAGAACACTGAAGCTTTCTTT
-	TRBV6-2/TRBV6-3	-	TRBJ1-5	CASSYSAKPQHF	TGTGCCAGCAGTTACTCGGCCAAGCCCCAGCATTTT
-	TRBV7-3	-	TRBJ1-1	CASSLKGGGTEAFF	TGTGCCAGCAGCTTAAAAGGGGGAGGGACTGAAGCTTTCTTT
-	TRBV5-6	TRBD1	TRBJ2-3	CASSETGRDTQYF	TGTGCCAGCAGCGAGACAGGGAGAGATACGCAGTATTTT
-	TRBV9	TRBD2	TRBJ2-5	CASSVTGLAGVGETQYF	TGTGCCAGCAGCGTAACGGGACTAGCGGGAGTTGGAGAGACCCAGTACTTC
few	TRBV29-1	-	TRBJ1-4	CSVLSVQRQELDEKLFF	TGCAGCGTCCTTTCAGTCCAACGGCAGGAACTGGATGAAAAACTGTTTTTT
-	TRBV7-2	-	TRBJ1-6	CASSLDSLNSPLHF	TGTGCCAGCAGCTTAGACAGTTTAAATTCACCCCTCCACTTT
-	TRBV29-1	TRBD1	TRBJ2-7	CSGTGASYEQYF	TGCAGCGGCACAGGGGCCTCCTACGAGCAGTACTTC